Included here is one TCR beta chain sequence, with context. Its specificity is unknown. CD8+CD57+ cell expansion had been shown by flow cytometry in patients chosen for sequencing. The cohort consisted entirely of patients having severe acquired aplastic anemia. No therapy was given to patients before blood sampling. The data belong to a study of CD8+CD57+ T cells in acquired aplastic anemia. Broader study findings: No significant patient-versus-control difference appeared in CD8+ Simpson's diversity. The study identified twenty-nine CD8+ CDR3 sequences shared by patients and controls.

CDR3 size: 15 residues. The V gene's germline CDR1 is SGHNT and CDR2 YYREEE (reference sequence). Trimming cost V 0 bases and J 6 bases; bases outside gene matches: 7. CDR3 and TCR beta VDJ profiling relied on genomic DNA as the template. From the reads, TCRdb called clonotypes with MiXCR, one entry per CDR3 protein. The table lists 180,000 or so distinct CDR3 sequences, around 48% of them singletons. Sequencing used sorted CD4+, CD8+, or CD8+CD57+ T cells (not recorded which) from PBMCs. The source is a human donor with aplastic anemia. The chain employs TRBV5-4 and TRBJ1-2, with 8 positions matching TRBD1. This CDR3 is CASSLAPLQGDGYTF. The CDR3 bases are TGTGCCAGCAGCTTGGCCCCTCTACAGGGGGATGGCTACACCTTC.